The 11 T cell receptor beta chains below come from one sample, sequenced in a study of blood T cell repertoires in COVID-19 (TCRdb year 2020). Library prep was done by the immunoSEQ multiplex PCR assay. TCRdb holds this immuneACCESS table with in-frame rearrangements only. Some clones are missing; in checked studies, unresolved V genes explain under half, and the rest has no known cause. This sample gives under 200,000 clones in total; about four fifths of them show up just once. 15% to 20% of the sample is held by the ten biggest clonotypes. Material for sequencing was peripheral blood. The receptors shown here come from a woman in her 70s who had recovered from COVID-19.

The gene calls are TRBV6-5 and TRBJ2-4; 11 positions match TRBD2. The CDR3 loop spans 15 amino acids. With 10 bases clipped from V and 3 bases from J, the junction kept 8 bases outside the gene matches. Germline lookup yields CDR1 MNHEY and CDR2 SVGAGI. CDR3 DNA: TGTGCCACGCTAGCGGGGGGCGGGGGCAAAAACATTCAGTACTTC. It codes for CATLAGGGGKNIQYF.

V and J are TRBV21-1 and TRBJ2-7; the table calls TRBD1, which could not be checked here. TRBV21-1 is a listed pseudogene. CDR3 length: 14 residues. CDR3 region: CASSKGHSSYEQYF. Here the CDR3 DNA reads TGTGCCAGCAGCAAAGGGCACAGCTCCTACGAGCAGTACTTC.

V usage is TRBV12-5 and J usage is TRBJ1-2, with D unclear. Germline V gene data show CDR1 as LGHNT and CDR2 as FRNRAP. Trimming shortened V by 7 bases and J by 2 bases, and 8 bases separated the two germline ends. CDR3 size: 12 residues. The CDR3 loop reads CASARANYGYTF. The CDR3 DNA sequence: TGTGCTAGTGCGAGGGCGAACTATGGCTACACCTTC. The full variable domain, in which reference TRBV12-5 and TRBJ1-2 provide the parts outside the CDR3, is DARVTQTPRHKVTEMGQEVTMRCQPILGHNTVFWYRQTMMQGLELLAYFRNRAPLDDSGMPKDRFSAEMPDATLATLKIQPSEPRDSAVYFCASARANYGYTFGSGTRLTVV.

J is TRBJ1-1 and V is TRBV27, with TRBD1 matching over 9 bases. The J segment lost 0 bases and the V segment lost 5 bases, leaving 4 bases of the junction unmatched. CDR1 is MNHEY and CDR2 is SMNVEV in the germline V gene (reference sequence). This CDR3 is 15 amino acids long. This CDR3 is CASSPWDRVNTEAFF. CDR3 nucleotides: TGTGCCAGCAGTCCCTGGGACAGGGTGAACACTGAAGCTTTCTTT.

V is TRBV19 and J is TRBJ2-3; D is ambiguous. Trimming left V 3 bases short and J 7 bases short, with 11 bases between. Germline loops: CDR1 LNHDA, CDR2 SQIVND (reference sequence). The CDR3 consists of 13 residues. CDR3: CASSIVPSHTQYF. CDR3 DNA: TGTGCCAGTAGTATCGTTCCCTCCCATACGCAGTATTTT.

Concerning this clone: Other DNA sequences in this sample translate to the same CDR3. This sequence joins TRBV29-1 and TRBJ2-7; TRBD2 matches 7 bases. This CDR3 has 13 residues. V lost 4 bases and J lost 2; bases outside the gene matches: 5. Germline CDR1 SQVTM, CDR2 ANQGSEA. The CDR3 coding sequence is TGCAGCGTTGCCGGGGGGAGAGCCTACGAGCAGTACTTC. Amino acid sequence: CSVAGGRAYEQYF.

Many counts were recorded for this clone. The chain recombines TRBV7-8 with TRBJ1-3, with a possible D match to TRBD1 (5 bases). The V gene's germline CDR1 is SGHVS and CDR2 FQNEAQ. CDR3 size: 14 residues. Trimming took 3 bases from V and 8 from J, leaving 14 bases between them. CDR3 residues: CASSFLWAGDTIYF. The CDR3 nucleotides read TGTGCCAGCAGCTTCCTCTGGGCGGGGGACACCATATATTTT.

This sequence joins TRBV19 and TRBJ2-5; 8 bases agree with TRBD2. The CDR3 spans 16 residues. Losses at the gene ends were 3 bases for V and 1 base for J; bases not matched to a gene: 7. CDR1 is LNHDA and CDR2 is SQIVND in the germline V gene (reference sequence). This CDR3 is CASSMLGGGPQETQYF. CDR3 nucleotide sequence: TGTGCCAGTAGTATGTTGGGCGGGGGGCCCCAAGAGACCCAGTACTTC.

This chain joins TRBV11-2 and TRBJ2-1; D perhaps matches TRBD2 (5 bases). V gave up 4 bases and J gave up 4 bases, with 17 bases separating them. The CDR3 sequence is 16 residues long. Germline-derived CDR1 and CDR2 are SGHAT and FQNNGV. This CDR3 reads CASSSLPGNPYNEQFF. The CDR3 bases are TGTGCCAGCAGCTCCCTCCCCGGGAACCCGTACAATGAGCAGTTCTTC.

The chain joins TRBV29-1 to TRBJ2-5, with 11 bases identical to TRBD2. The CDR3 length is 15 residues. Germline V CDR1 and CDR2: SQVTM, ANQGSEA. The V gene end was trimmed by 1 base and the J gene end by 5 bases; junction bases not matched to a gene: 6. CDR3 residues: CSVEGLAGWYETQYF. The CDR3 DNA reads as TGCAGCGTTGAAGGACTAGCGGGATGGTATGAGACCCAGTACTTC.

This chain joins TRBV18 and TRBJ2-5; maybe TRBD1 (6 bases). The germline V gene has CDR1 KGHSH and CDR2 LQKENI. V lost 6 bases and J 5 bases, leaving 22 bases between the germline ends. The CDR3 sequence is 16 residues long. This CDR3 reads CASSPQGQLLRETQYF. The DNA for the CDR3 is TGTGCCAGCTCCCCCCAAGGACAGCTACTTCGGGAGACCCAGTACTTC.